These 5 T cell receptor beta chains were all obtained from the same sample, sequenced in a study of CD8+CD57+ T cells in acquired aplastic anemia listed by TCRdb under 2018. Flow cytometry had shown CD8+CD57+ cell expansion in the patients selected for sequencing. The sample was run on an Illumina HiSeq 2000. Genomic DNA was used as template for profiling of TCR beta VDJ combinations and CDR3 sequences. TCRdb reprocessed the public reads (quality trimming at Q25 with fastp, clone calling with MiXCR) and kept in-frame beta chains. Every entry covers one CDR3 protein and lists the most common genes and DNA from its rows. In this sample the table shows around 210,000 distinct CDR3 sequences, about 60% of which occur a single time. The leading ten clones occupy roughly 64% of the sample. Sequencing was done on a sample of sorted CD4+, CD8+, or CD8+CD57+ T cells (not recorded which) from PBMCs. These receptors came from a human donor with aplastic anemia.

The CDR3: CASSADMNTEAFF. CDR3 DNA: TGTGCCAGCAGCGCAGACATGAACACTGAAGCTTTCTTT. The genes are TRBV9 and TRBJ1-1; D unresolved. The CDR3 is 13 amino acids. Germline CDR1 SGDLS, CDR2 YYNGEE. V lost 3 bases and J lost 0, with 6 bases in between.

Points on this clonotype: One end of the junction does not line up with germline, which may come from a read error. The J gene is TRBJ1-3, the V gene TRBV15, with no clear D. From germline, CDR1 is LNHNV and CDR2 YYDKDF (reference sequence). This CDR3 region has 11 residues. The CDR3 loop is CATSRGGRADF. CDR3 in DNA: TGTGCCACCAGCAGAGGTGGGAGAGCGGATTTT.

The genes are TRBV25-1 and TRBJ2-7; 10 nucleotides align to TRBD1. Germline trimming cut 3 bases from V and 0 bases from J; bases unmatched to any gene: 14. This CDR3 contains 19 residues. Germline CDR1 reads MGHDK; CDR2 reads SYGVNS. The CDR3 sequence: CASSDRHRDRGLSSYEQYF. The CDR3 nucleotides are TGTGCCAGCAGTGATCGTCACCGGGACAGGGGCCTGAGCTCCTACGAGCAGTACTTC.

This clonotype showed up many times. The CDR3 is CASSLGFNEQFF. CDR3 nucleotide sequence: TGTGCCAGCAGCTTAGGGTTCAATGAGCAGTTCTTC. The gene calls are TRBV7-9 and TRBJ2-1, with D uncertain. The CDR3 has 12 amino acids. The germline CDR1 and CDR2 sequences are SEHNR and FQNEAQ (reference sequence). V lost 1 base, J lost 6 bases, and 4 bases lay in between. The full variable domain, completed using reference TRBV7-9 and TRBJ2-1, is DTGVSQNPRHKITKRGQNVTFRCDPISEHNRLYWYRQTLGQGPEFLTYFQNEAQLEKSRLLSDRFSAERPKGSFSTLEIQRTEQGDSAMYLCASSLGFNEQFFGPGTRLTVL.

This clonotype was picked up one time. CDR3 bases: TGTGCCAGCAGCTTAATTCAGTACACTGAAGCTTTCTTT. It encodes CASSLIQYTEAFF. The chain uses TRBV9 and TRBJ1-1; D gene uncertain. Trimming removed 4 bases at V and 3 bases at J, with 10 bases between. This CDR3 comprises 13 residues. Germline-derived CDR1 and CDR2 are SGDLS and YYNGEE.